A single sample is the source of the 22 T cell receptor beta chains below, sequenced in a study of blood T cell repertoires in COVID-19. Method: immunoSEQ multiplex PCR; TCRdb's copy keeps in-frame clones and lacks some. Of more than 150,000 clones in the sample, roughly 84% were seen once. Material for sequencing was peripheral blood. Every receptor here comes from a woman aged 45-60 years with acute or convalescent COVID-19.

This clone was seen only once. This rearrangement joins TRBV5-1 to TRBJ1-4; D is unclear. Germline lookup yields CDR1 SGHRS and CDR2 YFSETQ. CDR3 length: 15 residues. Trimming removed 0 bases at V and 5 bases at J, with 11 bases between. The CDR3 sequence: CASSLVGGSNEKLFF. The CDR3, as DNA: TGCGCCAGCAGCTTGGTCGGAGGTTCAAATGAAAAACTGTTTTTT.

The gene calls are TRBV29-1 and TRBJ2-4, with D hard to call. CDR3 length equals 11 residues. V lost 3 bases and J 6 bases, leaving 6 bases between the germline ends. From germline, CDR1 is SQVTM and CDR2 ANQGSEA. CDR3 amino acids: CSVDSGNIQYF. The CDR3 nucleotides are TGCAGCGTTGACAGTGGAAACATTCAGTACTTC.

The genes are TRBV14 and TRBJ2-6, with a tentative D call TRBD1 (6 bases). Trimming removed 6 bases from V and 4 bases from J, with 10 bases in between. The CDR3 spans 14 residues. Germline V gene data show CDR1 as SGHDN and CDR2 as FVKESK. The CDR3 DNA is TGTGCCAGCAGTACAGGGCCGGGGGCCAACGTCCTGACTTTC. Residues: CASSTGPGANVLTF.

The V and J genes are TRBV18 and TRBJ2-5, with TRBD1 as a possible D gene (5 bases). The CDR3 length is 16 residues. Germline V gene data show CDR1 as KGHSH and CDR2 as LQKENI. V was clipped by 3 bases and J by 5 bases, with 19 bases between them. The CDR3 sequence: CASSPVQGGPGETQYF. Written as DNA, the CDR3 is TGTGCCAGCTCACCGGTCCAGGGTGGGCCCGGGGAGACCCAGTACTTC.

Of note for this clone: Here the CDR3 omits its conserved ending phenylalanine or tryptophan, so a read error is the likely source. No DNA is shown, since the ends of the CDR3 on it are uncertain; the CDR3 is the one TCRdb lists. The chain has TRBV7-2 and TRBJ1-2; the table's D call TRBD1 went unverified against the DNA. 13 amino acids form the CDR3, both terminal residues included. CDR1 SGHTA and CDR2 FQGNSA come from the germline V gene. CDR3 sequence: CASSLDKYDRRLV.

The rearrangement uses TRBV6-5 and TRBJ1-1; D may be TRBD1 (5 bases). Trimming cost V 2 bases and J 4 bases, with 11 bases left between them. The germline CDR1 and CDR2 sequences are MNHEY and SVGAGI. The CDR3 covers 14 residues. The CDR3 reads CASSYTGRGTEAFF. CDR3 in DNA: TGTGCCAGCAGTTACACAGGACGAGGCACTGAAGCTTTCTTT.

The V call is TRBV7-2, the J call TRBJ2-1, with 12 bases identical to TRBD2. V was pared by 1 base and J by 11 bases, with 6 bases of the junction left unmatched. The CDR3 consists of 15 residues. Germline CDR1 reads SGHTA; CDR2 reads FQGNSA. CDR3 coding DNA: TGTGCCAGCAGCTTAGGTTGGCTAGCGGGGGGGAAGCAGTTCTTC. It translates to CASSLGWLAGGKQFF.

The V and J genes are TRBV6-5 and TRBJ2-3, with 13 bases aligning to TRBD2. The CDR3 loop spans 15 amino acids. Per germline, CDR1 MNHEY and CDR2 SVGAGI. V shed 8 bases, J shed 6 bases, and the junction held 8 bases outside the gene matches. The CDR3 reads CASGRTSGSWDTQYF. The CDR3 DNA sequence: TGTGCCAGCGGAAGGACTAGCGGGAGTTGGGATACGCAGTATTTT.

V usage is TRBV23-1 and J usage is TRBJ2-5; TRBD2 aligns across 9 bases. Being an ORF, TRBV23-1 has a function that is uncertain. There are 12 residues in the CDR3. V was clipped by 7 bases and J by 3 bases; unmatched bases: 0. The CDR3 nucleotides read TGCGCCAGCACTAGCGGGGAAGAGACCCAGTACTTC. Encoded protein: CASTSGEETQYF.

This clone was observed a single time. This chain connects TRBV27 to TRBJ1-3; D gene ambiguous. Germline CDR1 and CDR2: MNHEY and SMNVEV (reference sequence). Trimming took off 0 bases at V and 0 bases at J, with 9 bases between the two ends. The CDR3 runs to 16 residues. The CDR3 protein is CASSLSWAVSGNTIYF. The CDR3 DNA is TGTGCCAGCAGTTTATCGTGGGCCGTCTCTGGAAACACCATATATTTT.

The V gene is TRBV18, the J gene TRBJ2-3; the match to TRBD1 covers 7 bases. This CDR3 contains 15 residues. V gave up 0 bases and J gave up 6 bases; unmatched junction bases: 6. Germline V lookup: CDR1 KGHSH, CDR2 LQKENI. The DNA of the CDR3 is TGTGCCAGCTCACCACCGACAGGGTTGGCGGATACGCAGTATTTT. Protein: CASSPPTGLADTQYF.

The gene calls are TRBV21-1 and TRBJ1-5; TRBD1, as called in the table, went unchecked against the DNA. TRBV21-1 is marked as a pseudogene. This CDR3 contains 15 residues. Here the CDR3 DNA reads TGTGCCAGCAGCACAAACAAGAAGAGCAATCAGCCCCAGCATTTT. Its protein product is CASSTNKKSNQPQHF.

The chain recombines TRBV10-1 with TRBJ1-5, with D uncertain. Germline CDR1 and CDR2: WNHNN and SYGVQD (reference sequence). Trimming left V 0 bases short and J 9 bases short, with 6 bases between. The CDR3 runs 12 residues. The CDR3 DNA follows: TGCGCCAGCAGTGAGTCGAGTGTGCCCCAGCATTTT. This gives the protein CASSESSVPQHF.

This CDR3 is CASSHRSGQGPTNEKLFF. The CDR3 DNA is TGTGCCAGCAGCCATAGATCGGGACAGGGACCAACTAATGAAAAACTGTTTTTT. The chain is built from TRBV7-9 and TRBJ1-4, with 9 positions matching TRBD1. This CDR3 is built from 18 residues. The V and J ends lost 5 bases and 0 bases, in that order; junction bases with no gene match: 10. Germline V gene data show CDR1 as SEHNR and CDR2 as FQNEAQ (reference sequence).

The rearrangement joins TRBV6-2 or TRBV6-3 to TRBJ2-7, with D possibly being TRBD1 (6 bases). With 5 bases removed from V and 2 bases from J, the gap between germline ends came to 16 bases. The CDR3 contains 15 residues. From germline, CDR1 is MNHEY and CDR2 SVGEGT. In nucleotides, the CDR3 is TGTGCCAGCAGTCCCCCCGGGACACTCACCTACGAGCAGTACTTC. As protein: CASSPPGTLTYEQYF.

Worth noting for this clone: This sample includes further DNA sequences coding for the same CDR3. The V call is TRBV7-9, the J call TRBJ1-1, with 7 bases that match TRBD1. Looked up from germline, CDR1 is SEHNR and CDR2 is FQNEAQ (reference sequence). The CDR3 is 14 amino acids. With 2 bases clipped from V and 1 base from J, the junction kept 1 base outside the gene matches. CDR3: CASSLQGGNTEAFF. Here the CDR3 DNA reads TGTGCCAGCAGCTTACAGGGGGGGAACACTGAAGCTTTCTTT. The full variable domain, its missing parts supplied by reference TRBV7-9 and TRBJ1-1, is DTGVSQNPRHKITKRGQNVTFRCDPISEHNRLYWYRQTLGQGPEFLTYFQNEAQLEKSRLLSDRFSAERPKGSFSTLEIQRTEQGDSAMYLCASSLQGGNTEAFFGQGTRLTVV.

This sequence joins TRBV27 and TRBJ2-2; 9 bases map to TRBD1. CDR3 length: 13 residues. J gave up 3 bases and V 10 bases, and 3 bases lay outside the gene matches. Germline V lookup: CDR1 MNHEY, CDR2 SMNVEV (reference sequence). The CDR3 region has the DNA TGTGCCAACAACAGGGGGCACACCGGGGAGCTGTTTTTT. It specifies CANNRGHTGELFF.

The chain uses TRBV4-3 and TRBJ1-1, with TRBD1 as a possible D gene (5 bases). CDR3 length: 13 amino acids. The V gene's germline CDR1 is LGHNA and CDR2 YSLEER. V dropped 1 base and J dropped 3 bases, with 6 bases sitting between them. The CDR3 bases are TGCGCCAGCAGCCAAGGGGGCCACACTGAAGCTTTCTTT. This gives the protein CASSQGGHTEAFF.

The chain has TRBV29-1 and TRBJ1-1, with 11 bases identical to TRBD1. This CDR3 region has 15 residues. Germline V CDR1 and CDR2: SQVTM, ANQGSEA. V lost 6 bases, J lost 0 bases, and 6 bases stayed unmatched. This CDR3 reads CSVGTGGIMNTEAFF. The CDR3 DNA reads as TGCAGCGTCGGGACAGGGGGGATCATGAACACTGAAGCTTTCTTT.

The V and J genes are TRBV6-5 and TRBJ2-3, with TRBD2 matching over 7 bases. Germline V gene data show CDR1 as MNHEY and CDR2 as SVGAGI. The CDR3 has 15 amino acids. V gave up 6 bases and J gave up 6 bases; unmatched junction bases: 12. The CDR3 sequence: CASRDTSGIKDTQYF. For the CDR3, the DNA is TGTGCCAGCAGAGACACCAGCGGGATAAAGGATACGCAGTATTTT.

The chain joins TRBV14 to TRBJ2-1; 10 bases line up with TRBD2. Germline V gives CDR1 SGHDN, CDR2 FVKESK. J gave up 1 base and V 4 bases, and 1 base lay outside the gene matches. The length of the CDR3 is 15 residues. CDR3 residues: CASSPSGGSYNEQFF. CDR3 sequence (DNA): TGTGCCAGCAGCCCTAGCGGGGGTTCCTACAATGAGCAGTTCTTC.

The chain links TRBV7-8 to TRBJ1-1; D may be TRBD1 (6 bases). Germline V gene lookup returns CDR1 SGHVS and CDR2 FQNEAQ. With 2 bases removed from V and 1 base from J, the gap between germline ends came to 8 bases. CDR3 length: 14 amino acids. CDR3 sequence: CASSLLQGNTEAFF. CDR3 coding DNA: TGTGCCAGCAGCTTACTACAGGGGAACACTGAAGCTTTCTTT.